The next 15 T cell receptor beta chains were all read from a single sample in a study of cytomegalovirus exposure and HLA in healthy donors. PCR was performed using 60 Vbeta and 13 Jbeta primers. TCRdb keeps only in-frame clones here, not all; method: immunoSEQ multiplex PCR. The data show under 150,000 clones, with about 84% seen just once and about 6.8% held by the top ten. Sequencing was done on a sample of PBMCs. These TCRs come from a woman aged 40 to 50 in good health and CMV-seropositive.

This chain uses TRBV7-9 with TRBJ2-6; D uncertain. V was pared by 2 bases and J by 0 bases, with 5 bases between. This CDR3 comprises 15 residues. Looked up from germline, CDR1 is SEHNR and CDR2 is FQNEAQ (reference sequence). The CDR3: CASSLLSSGANVLTF. The CDR3 nucleotides read TGTGCCAGCAGCTTACTCAGCTCTGGGGCCAACGTCCTGACTTTC.

The chain has TRBV7-2 and TRBJ2-5; tentatively, D is TRBD1 (5 bases). The V gene's germline CDR1 is SGHTA and CDR2 FQGNSA. The CDR3 is 15 residues long. Trimming pared 6 bases from V and 2 bases from J, leaving 16 bases between. The DNA of the CDR3 is TGTGCCAGCAGTTCCGGCGGCAGACAGCAAGAGACCCAGTACTTC. Translating it yields CASSSGGRQQETQYF.

The genes are TRBV7-9 and TRBJ1-1; possible D gene TRBD1, 5 bases. The ends were cut back, 5 bases at V and 4 bases at J, with 8 bases in the middle. The CDR3 length is 12 residues. Germline values: CDR1 SEHNR, CDR2 FQNEAQ (reference sequence). CDR3 DNA sequence: TGTGCCAGCAGCCCTGGGGCCACTGAAGCTTTCTTT. This gives the protein CASSPGATEAFF. Together with reference TRBV7-9 and TRBJ1-1, the CDR3 gives the full variable domain: DTGVSQNPRHKITKRGQNVTFRCDPISEHNRLYWYRQTLGQGPEFLTYFQNEAQLEKSRLLSDRFSAERPKGSFSTLEIQRTEQGDSAMYLCASSPGATEAFFGQGTRLTVV.

V and J are TRBV15 and TRBJ2-1; 9 bases agree with TRBD1. The junction had 11 bases not matched to a gene; V was cut back by 1 base and J by 13 bases. The CDR3 extends over 15 amino acids. Looked up from germline, CDR1 is LNHNV and CDR2 is YYDKDF (reference sequence). The DNA for the CDR3 is TGTGCCACCAGCAGAGCCACTGGACAGGGGAGTTTACAGTTCTTC. Translation gives CATSRATGQGSLQFF.

This clone came up a few times. This chain joins TRBV2 and TRBJ2-3, with TRBD1 matching 10 bases. Germline V CDR1 and CDR2: SNHLY, FYNNEI. The CDR3 runs 15 residues. After removal of 9 bases from V and 4 bases from J, the junction contained 10 bases not matched to a gene. The CDR3 DNA reads TGTGCCAGAGGGTCCGGGACAGGGGAATCAGATACGCAGTATTTT. This sequence encodes CARGSGTGESDTQYF.

The chain uses TRBV29-1 and TRBJ2-7; the match to TRBD1 covers 9 bases. With 7 bases clipped from V and 4 bases from J, the junction kept 5 bases outside the gene matches. Germline CDR1 is SQVTM and CDR2 is ANQGSEA. The CDR3 is 12 amino acids. The CDR3 sequence: CSGTGQGYEQYF. For the CDR3, the DNA is TGCAGCGGCACGGGACAGGGTTACGAGCAGTACTTC.

The V and J genes are TRBV6-6 and TRBJ2-7, with 8 bases matching TRBD2. V was pared by 0 bases and J by 5 bases, with 6 bases of the junction left unmatched. This CDR3 contains 15 residues. In germline, CDR1 is MNHNY, CDR2 SVGAGI (reference sequence). CDR3 protein: CASSYSSGSGNEQYF. CDR3 in DNA: TGTGCCAGCAGTTACTCAAGCGGGAGTGGTAACGAGCAGTACTTC.

The chain combines TRBV2 with TRBJ1-6, with D uncertain. V lost 6 bases and J 4 bases, leaving 7 bases between the germline ends. Germline V gene lookup returns CDR1 SNHLY and CDR2 FYNNEI. The CDR3 spans 13 residues. This CDR3 is CASRAGYNSPLHF. DNA of the CDR3: TGTGCCAGCAGAGCGGGTTATAATTCACCCCTCCACTTT.

The rearrangement uses TRBV18 and TRBJ2-7, with 9 nucleotides matching TRBD1. In germline, CDR1 is KGHSH, CDR2 LQKENI. The CDR3 contains 16 residues. Trimming cost V 2 bases and J 2 bases; bases outside gene matches: 7. DNA of the CDR3: TGTGCCAGCTCACCAGTGTCGACAGGGGGAACCTACGAGCAGTACTTC. This sequence encodes CASSPVSTGGTYEQYF. The full variable domain, rest sourced from reference TRBV18 and TRBJ2-7, is NAGVMQNPRHLVRRRGQEARLRCSPMKGHSHVYWYRQLPEEGLKFMVYLQKENIIDESGMPKERFSAEFPKEGPSILRIQQVVRGDSAAYFCASSPVSTGGTYEQYFGPGTRLTVT.

This clone was seen a handful of times. Other DNA variants within this sample encode the same CDR3. V gene TRBV7-3 combines with J gene TRBJ2-7, with TRBD2 matching 10 bases. J was trimmed by 0 bases and V by 5 bases; bases with no gene match: 1. Germline CDR1 is SGHTA and CDR2 is FQGTGA. The CDR3 is 14 residues long. The chain's CDR3 is CASSPSGSSYEQYF. For the CDR3, the DNA is TGTGCCAGCAGCCCTAGCGGGAGCTCCTACGAGCAGTACTTC.

This rearrangement joins TRBV2 to TRBJ1-4; D unresolved. This CDR3 region has 15 residues. The germline V gene encodes CDR1 SNHLY and CDR2 FYNNEI. The germline V and J ends were trimmed by 4 bases and 7 bases, with 16 bases remaining between them. The CDR3 here is CASSGTPGDSEKLFF. CDR3 DNA: TGTGCCAGCAGTGGAACACCCGGGGATAGTGAAAAACTGTTTTTT.

CDR3 DNA sequence: TGCAGCGTTGCAGGGACTAGCGGCCGGAATGAGCAGTTCTTC. Translation gives CSVAGTSGRNEQFF. The genes are TRBV29-1 and TRBJ2-1; 11 bases are a match to TRBD2. J gave up 7 bases and V 4 bases, and 6 bases lay outside the gene matches. The CDR3 extends over 14 amino acids. Per germline, CDR1 SQVTM and CDR2 ANQGSEA.

The chain combines TRBV11-3 with TRBJ2-3; a weak D match, TRBD2 (6 bases). This CDR3 comprises 13 residues. The V end was cut by 5 bases, the J end by 4 bases, with 10 bases between. The germline CDR1 and CDR2 sequences are SGHNT and YENEEA. The CDR3 DNA reads TGTGCCAGCAGCGAAGGACTATCAGATACGCAGTATTTT. As protein: CASSEGLSDTQYF. Supplemented by reference TRBV11-3 and TRBJ2-3, the full variable domain reads EAGVVQSPRYKIIEKKQPVAFWCNPISGHNTLYWYLQNLGQGPELLIRYENEEAVDDSQLPKDRFSAERLKGVDSTLKIQPAELGDSAVYLCASSEGLSDTQYFGPGTRLTVL.

This clone was picked up one time. The chain links TRBV6-5 to TRBJ2-1; 7 bases map to TRBD2. The CDR3 loop spans 15 amino acids. Germline V CDR1 and CDR2: MNHEY, SVGAGI. J was trimmed by 2 bases and V by 2 bases; bases with no gene match: 3. The CDR3 sequence is CASSYPGGPYNEQFF. The CDR3 region has the DNA TGTGCCAGCAGTTACCCGGGAGGTCCCTACAATGAGCAGTTCTTC.

In its sample, this clone was seen a few times. The genes are TRBV9 and TRBJ1-4, with 8 bases identical to TRBD1. This CDR3 comprises 18 residues. CDR1 is SGDLS and CDR2 is YYNGEE in the germline V gene. The V segment lost 3 bases and the J segment 7 bases; nucleotides outside the gene matches: 17. CDR3 loop: CASSARPSQGARVEKLFF. Written as DNA, the CDR3 is TGTGCCAGCAGCGCCCGACCCTCCCAGGGGGCGAGAGTTGAAAAACTGTTTTTT.